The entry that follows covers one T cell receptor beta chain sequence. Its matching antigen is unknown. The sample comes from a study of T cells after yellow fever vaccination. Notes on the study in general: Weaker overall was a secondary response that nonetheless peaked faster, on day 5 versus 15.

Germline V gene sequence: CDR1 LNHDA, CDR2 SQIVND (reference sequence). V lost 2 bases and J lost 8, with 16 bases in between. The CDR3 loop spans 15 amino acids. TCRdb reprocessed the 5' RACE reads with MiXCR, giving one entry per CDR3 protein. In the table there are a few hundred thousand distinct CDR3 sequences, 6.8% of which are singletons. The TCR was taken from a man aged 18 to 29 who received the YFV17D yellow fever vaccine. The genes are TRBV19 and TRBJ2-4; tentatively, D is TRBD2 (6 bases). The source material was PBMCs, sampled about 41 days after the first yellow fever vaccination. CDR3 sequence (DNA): TGTGCCAGTAGTATATTGGCAGGTACGGGGGACATTCAGTACTTC. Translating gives CASSILAGTGDIQYF.